The 12 T cell receptor beta chains given below trace back to one sample, sequenced in a study of human T cells and chemical hapten exposure. Time point here: patch test 3, about 24 weeks after DPC sensitization. Treatment noted: therapeutic diphenylcyclopropenone sensitization with weekly scalp DPC. TCRdb re-analysed the RACE reads in MiXCR, keeping a single row per CDR3 protein. The data show just over 70,000 distinct CDR3 sequences, approximately 10% seen once. The material was whole blood, obtained in connection with sensitization to the hapten diphenylcyclopropenone (DPC). The source of these receptors is a woman between 50 and 59 years old with alopecia areata. Some clones in this sample may be carry-over from other donors' samples.

V is TRBV29-1 and J is TRBJ1-4; tentative D call: TRBD1 (5 bases). The germline V gene encodes CDR1 SQVTM and CDR2 ANQGSEA. V shed 6 bases and J shed 8 bases, with 19 bases lying between them. This CDR3 spans 14 amino acids. The CDR3 nucleotides read TGCAGCGTGCGACAGAGAGAGGACCGCGAAAAACTGTTTTTT. Residues: CSVRQREDREKLFF.

This clonotype was detected many times. The rearrangement uses TRBV20-1 and TRBJ1-6; TRBD1 is a possible D gene (6 bases). Germline assignment: CDR1 DFQATT and CDR2 SNEGSKA (reference sequence). The CDR3 loop spans 17 amino acids. Deletions cut 0 bases from V and 9 bases from J, with 21 bases between. CDR3 protein: CSAREPLRGRWSSPLHF. Written as DNA, the CDR3 is TGCAGTGCTAGAGAGCCCCTCCGGGGGCGATGGAGTTCACCCCTCCACTTT.

This clonotype was recorded a few times. This rearrangement joins TRBV6-2 or TRBV6-3 to TRBJ2-3; D may be TRBD1 or TRBD2 (5 bases each). Trimming stripped 5 bases from V and 9 bases from J, with 12 bases between. The CDR3 totals 12 residues. Germline V gene data show CDR1 as MNHEY and CDR2 as SVGEGT. CDR3 amino acids: CASSVGVGTQYF. The CDR3, as DNA: TGTGCCAGCAGTGTGGGGGTGGGCACGCAGTATTTT.

This clonotype was observed many times. The V gene is TRBV28, the J gene TRBJ2-1, with 12 bases identical to TRBD2. With 8 bases clipped from V and 7 bases from J, the junction kept 12 bases outside the gene matches. Looked up from germline, CDR1 is MDHEN and CDR2 is SYDVKM. The CDR3 extends over 16 amino acids. The DNA of the CDR3 is TGTGCCAGCCGAAGTCCCGCTAGCGGGAGGGAAAATGAGCAGTTCTTC. Its protein is CASRSPASGRENEQFF.

The chain is built from TRBV29-1 and TRBJ1-2, with 7 bases that match TRBD1. J lost 4 bases, V lost 5 bases, and 22 bases had no gene match. The CDR3 length is 18 residues. Germline V lookup: CDR1 SQVTM, CDR2 ANQGSEA. This CDR3 is CSVPTPRPGTVSLYGYTF. The CDR3 DNA reads as TGCAGCGTTCCAACCCCCCGCCCCGGGACAGTATCACTCTATGGCTACACCTTC.

The chain employs TRBV10-1 and TRBJ1-6; D is uncertain. CDR3 size: 15 residues. Trimming removed 3 bases from V and 8 bases from J, with 14 bases in between. CDR1 WNHNN and CDR2 SYGVQD come from the germline V gene (reference sequence). The CDR3 DNA reads as TGCGCCAGCAGTGAAAAAGCCCCTCGGGATTCACCCCTCCACTTT. Its protein product is CASSEKAPRDSPLHF.

About this clonotype: A clone one base away is much larger, so this may be a read error. The chain employs TRBV5-4 and TRBJ2-3; no clear D gene. The closer fit of TRBJ1-5 to the DNA end suggests the J call may be wrong. Germline CDR1 SGHNT, CDR2 YYREEE (reference sequence). The CDR3 extends over 15 amino acids. The CDR3 nucleotides are TGTGCCAGCACCGGCGGGAACACTGTGGGAGATACGCAGCATTTT. It yields the protein CASTGGNTVGDTQHF.

This clonotype was observed many times. The chain uses TRBV24-1 and TRBJ2-5; TRBD1 matches 8 bases. V shed 3 bases and J 5 bases; nucleotides not matched to a gene: 7. CDR1 is KGHDR and CDR2 is SFDVKD in the germline V gene. The CDR3 has 15 amino acids. In nucleotides, the CDR3 is TGTGCCACCAGTGATGCCCAGGGGGCTGGGGAGACCCAGTACTTC. It translates to CATSDAQGAGETQYF.

The chain links TRBV6-5 to TRBJ1-1; D is perhaps TRBD1 (5 bases). This CDR3 region has 14 residues. Germline V gives CDR1 MNHEY, CDR2 SVGAGI. Trimming removed 2 bases from V and 2 bases from J, with 9 bases in between. CDR3 nucleotides: TGTGCCAGCAGTTACGTCGGGGGAAACACTGAAGCTTTCTTT. Encoded protein: CASSYVGGNTEAFF.

This clonotype was picked up many times. The genes are TRBV6-2 or TRBV6-3 and TRBJ1-1; weak D call: TRBD1 (6 bases). The CDR3 loop spans 12 amino acids. From germline, CDR1 is MNHEY and CDR2 SVGEGT. Trimming cost V 5 bases and J 5 bases, with 9 bases left between them. Here the CDR3 DNA reads TGTGCCAGCAGTCAGGGGTATACTGAAGCTTTCTTT. Translating gives CASSQGYTEAFF.

This clonotype was recorded many times. V usage is TRBV27 and J usage is TRBJ1-1, with 7 positions matching TRBD1. This CDR3 has 13 amino acids. In germline, CDR1 is MNHEY, CDR2 SMNVEV (reference sequence). V shed 2 bases and J 10 bases; nucleotides not matched to a gene: 7. The DNA for the CDR3 is TGTGCCAGCAGTTTAGTAGGGGGCGCCAGAGCTTTCTTT. Its protein is CASSLVGGARAFF.

Many counts were recorded for this clonotype. The chain has TRBV27 and TRBJ2-1, with D perhaps TRBD2 (6 bases). CDR1 and CDR2 from the germline V gene are MNHEY and SMNVEV (reference sequence). The length of the CDR3 is 12 residues. The V and J ends lost 5 bases and 8 bases respectively, with 10 bases between them. As DNA, the CDR3 is TGTGCCAGCAGTCCCCGGGGGTATGAGCAGTTCTTC. It translates to CASSPRGYEQFF.